This T cell receptor beta chain was recorded in a study of cytomegalovirus exposure and HLA in healthy donors. General study findings and limits: A later analysis reportedly found fewer N-insertions in an Asian-associated ancestry cluster than the roughly 670-donor mean. In a later analysis, TCR association rates varied by HLA locus: DRB1 most, HLA-C fewest.

Each donor was healthy, and each was a bone marrow donor. It was with 60 Vbeta and 13 Jbeta primers that the PCR ran. Assay: immunoSEQ multiplex PCR; the TCRdb copy retains only in-frame clones and omits some. The table has about 84,000 clones, 80% to 90% seen once. Note on this clone: Its target is not known.

The sequence was collected from a man younger than 35 in good health and CMV-seronegative. Input material: PBMCs.

DNA for the CDR3: TGTGCCAGCCTTCCAGGCCAGTTTTATAGCAATCAGCCCCAGCATTTT. Translated, it gives CASLPGQFYSNQPQHF. The rearrangement joins TRBV28 to TRBJ1-5; D gene unclear. The CDR3 length is 16 residues. V lost 8 bases to trimming and J lost 0 bases, with 17 bases between them. Looked up from germline, CDR1 is MDHEN and CDR2 is SYDVKM.